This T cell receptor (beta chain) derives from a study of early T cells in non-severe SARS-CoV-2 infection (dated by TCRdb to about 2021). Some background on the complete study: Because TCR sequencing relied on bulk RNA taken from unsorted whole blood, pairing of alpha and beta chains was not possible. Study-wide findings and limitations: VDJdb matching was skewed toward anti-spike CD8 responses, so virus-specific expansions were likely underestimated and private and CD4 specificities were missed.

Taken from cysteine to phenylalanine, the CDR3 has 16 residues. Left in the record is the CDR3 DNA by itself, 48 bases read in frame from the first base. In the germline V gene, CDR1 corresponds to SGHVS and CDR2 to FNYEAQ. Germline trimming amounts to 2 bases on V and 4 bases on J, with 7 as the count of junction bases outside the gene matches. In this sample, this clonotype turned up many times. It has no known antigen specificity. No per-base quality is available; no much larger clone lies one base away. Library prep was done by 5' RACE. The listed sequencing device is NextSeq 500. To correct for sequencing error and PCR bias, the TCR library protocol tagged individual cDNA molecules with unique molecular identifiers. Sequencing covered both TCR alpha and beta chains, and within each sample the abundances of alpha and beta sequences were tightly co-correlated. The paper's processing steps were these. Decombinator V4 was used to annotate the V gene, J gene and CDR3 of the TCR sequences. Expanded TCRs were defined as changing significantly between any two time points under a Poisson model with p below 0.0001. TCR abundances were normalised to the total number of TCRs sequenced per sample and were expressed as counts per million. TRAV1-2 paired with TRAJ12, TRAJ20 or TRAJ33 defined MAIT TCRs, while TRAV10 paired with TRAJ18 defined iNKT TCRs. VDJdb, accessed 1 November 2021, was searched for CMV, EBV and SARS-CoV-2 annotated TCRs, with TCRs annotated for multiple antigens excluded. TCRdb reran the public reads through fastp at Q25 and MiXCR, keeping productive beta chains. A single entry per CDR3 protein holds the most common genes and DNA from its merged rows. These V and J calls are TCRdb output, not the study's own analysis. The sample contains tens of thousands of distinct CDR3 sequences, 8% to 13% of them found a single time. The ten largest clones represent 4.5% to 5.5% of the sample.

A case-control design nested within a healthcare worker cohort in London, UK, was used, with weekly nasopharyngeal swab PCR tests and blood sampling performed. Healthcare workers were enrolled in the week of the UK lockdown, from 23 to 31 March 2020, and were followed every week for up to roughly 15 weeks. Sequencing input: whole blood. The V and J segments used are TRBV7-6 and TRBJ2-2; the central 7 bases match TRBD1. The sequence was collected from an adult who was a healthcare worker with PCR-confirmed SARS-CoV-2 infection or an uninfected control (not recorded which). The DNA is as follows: TGTGCCAGCAGCTTACCGACAGGGCGCGGCACCGGGGAGCTGTTTTTT. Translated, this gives CASSLPTGRGTGELFF.